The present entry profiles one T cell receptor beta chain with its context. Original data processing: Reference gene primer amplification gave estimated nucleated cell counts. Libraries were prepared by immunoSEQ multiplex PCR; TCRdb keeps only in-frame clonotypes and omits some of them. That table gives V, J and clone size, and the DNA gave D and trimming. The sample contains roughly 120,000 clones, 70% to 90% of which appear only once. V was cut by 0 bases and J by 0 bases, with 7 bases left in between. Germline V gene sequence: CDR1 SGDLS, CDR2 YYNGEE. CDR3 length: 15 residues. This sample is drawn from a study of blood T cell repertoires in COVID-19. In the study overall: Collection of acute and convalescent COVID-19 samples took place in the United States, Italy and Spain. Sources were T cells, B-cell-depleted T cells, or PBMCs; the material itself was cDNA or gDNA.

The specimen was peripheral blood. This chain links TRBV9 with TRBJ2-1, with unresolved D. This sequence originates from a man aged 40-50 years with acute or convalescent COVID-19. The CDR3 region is CASSVDSSSYNEQFF. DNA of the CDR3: TGTGCCAGCAGCGTAGACAGCAGCTCCTACAATGAGCAGTTCTTC.